The 21 T cell receptor beta chains presented below share a single source sample, sequenced in a study of cytomegalovirus exposure and HLA in healthy donors. Amplification used 60 Vbeta primers and 13 Jbeta primers. Clones were sequenced by immunoSEQ multiplex PCR, and TCRdb holds only the in-frame ones, with some missing. The table has 130,000 or so clones, around four fifths seen once. Sequenced input: PBMCs. Every receptor here comes from a man aged 35-49 years in good health and CMV-seronegative.

The chain carries TRBV5-6 and TRBJ1-4; D ambiguous. Germline CDR1 SGHDT, CDR2 YYEEEE. The CDR3 totals 15 residues. V was cut by 0 bases and J by 5 bases, with 11 bases left in between. The CDR3 loop reads CASSLAGTTNEKLFF. In DNA form, the CDR3 reads TGTGCCAGCAGCTTGGCTGGCACCACGAATGAAAAACTGTTTTTT.

The V and J genes are TRBV6-5 and TRBJ2-1; D is uncertain. Germline values: CDR1 MNHEY, CDR2 SVGAGI. The CDR3 has 14 amino acids. Trimming pared 6 bases from V and 3 bases from J, leaving 12 bases between. CDR3 DNA: TGTGCCAGCAGCACAGATAGGAACTACAATGAGCAGTTCTTC. Protein product: CASSTDRNYNEQFF.

V and J are TRBV5-1 and TRBJ1-2; tentatively, D is TRBD1 (6 bases). Trimming took off 2 bases at V and 8 bases at J, with 13 bases between the two ends. The CDR3 runs 13 residues. Germline V lookup: CDR1 SGHRS, CDR2 YFSETQ. CDR3 DNA: TGCGCCAGCAGCTTCAGGACAGATAGGGGCTACACCTTC. It specifies CASSFRTDRGYTF. Combining the CDR3 with reference TRBV5-1 and TRBJ1-2 gives the whole variable domain KAGVTQTPRYLIKTRGQQVTLSCSPISGHRSVSWYQQTPGQGLQFLFEYFSETQRNKGNFPGRFSGRQFSNSRSEMNVSTLELGDSALYLCASSFRTDRGYTFGSGTRLTVV.

The rearrangement links TRBV10-3 to TRBJ1-3; D is unclear. Germline CDR1 reads ENHRY; CDR2 reads SYGVKD. The CDR3 consists of 15 residues. V was clipped by 0 bases and J by 3 bases, with 9 bases between them. The CDR3 protein is CAISESYKLGNTIYF. CDR3 in DNA: TGTGCCATCAGTGAGTCGTATAAACTTGGAAACACCATATATTTT.

The chain links TRBV5-6 to TRBJ2-1, with 11 nucleotides matching TRBD2. After removal of 4 bases from V and 10 bases from J, the junction contained 1 base not matched to a gene. This CDR3 comprises 12 residues. Germline V gene data show CDR1 as SGHDT and CDR2 as YYEEEE. The CDR3, as DNA: TGTGCCAGCAGCCTAGCGGGAGGCGAGCAGTTCTTC. Translated: CASSLAGGEQFF.

The V call is TRBV9, the J call TRBJ1-1, with D possibly being TRBD1 (6 bases). The germline V and J ends were trimmed by 4 bases and 3 bases, with 13 bases remaining between them. CDR1 is SGDLS and CDR2 is YYNGEE in the germline V gene. The CDR3 runs 14 residues. This CDR3 is CASSIRGGDTEAFF. CDR3 nucleotide sequence: TGTGCCAGCAGCATCAGGGGTGGTGACACTGAAGCTTTCTTT.

The chain couples TRBV30 to TRBJ2-5; possibly TRBD1 for D (6 bases). The CDR3 has 13 amino acids. Germline V gives CDR1 GTSNPN, CDR2 SVGIG (reference sequence). Between the trimmed V and J ends, which lost 5 bases and 0 bases, there was a span of 10 bases. The CDR3 spells CAWLGDNQETQYF. In DNA form, the CDR3 reads TGTGCCTGGCTGGGGGACAACCAAGAGACCCAGTACTTC.

The chain combines TRBV15 with TRBJ2-1; 9 bases line up with TRBD1. Unmatched junction bases numbered 5, after V lost 4 bases and J lost 7 bases. Germline V gene data show CDR1 as LNHNV and CDR2 as YYDKDF (reference sequence). There are 14 residues in the CDR3. DNA for the CDR3: TGTGCCACCAGCACTCGGGACAGGGTTAATGAGCAGTTCTTC. Residues: CATSTRDRVNEQFF.

The chain's CDR3 is CASSVAGDMNTEAFF. In DNA, the CDR3 is TGTGCCAGCAGCGTAGCAGGGGACATGAACACTGAAGCTTTCTTT. This chain uses TRBV9 with TRBJ1-1; tentative D call: TRBD1 (6 bases). CDR1 is SGDLS and CDR2 is YYNGEE in the germline V gene. CDR3 length equals 15 residues. Trimming stripped 0 bases from V and 0 bases from J, with 9 bases between.

The chain couples TRBV7-3 to TRBJ2-3; 7 nucleotides match TRBD2. The germline CDR1 and CDR2 sequences are SGHTA and FQGTGA. CDR3 length: 14 amino acids. With 4 bases clipped from V and 4 bases from J, the junction kept 5 bases outside the gene matches. CDR3 sequence (DNA): TGTGCCAGCAGCTCTGGACTAGACGCAGATACGCAGTATTTT. This codes for CASSSGLDADTQYF.

This clone was counted once. The chain links TRBV11-2 to TRBJ1-2, with a tentative D call TRBD1 (6 bases). The CDR3 runs to 13 residues. V lost 5 bases and J lost 4, with 11 bases in between. Germline CDR1 reads SGHAT; CDR2 reads FQNNGV. The CDR3, as DNA: TGTGCCAGCAGCCCGGGACAAACCTATGGCTACACCTTC. It yields the protein CASSPGQTYGYTF. The entire variable domain, with the rest obtained from reference TRBV11-2 and TRBJ1-2, is as follows: EAGVAQSPRYKIIEKRQSVAFWCNPISGHATLYWYQQILGQGPKLLIQFQNNGVVDDSQLPKDRFSAERLKGVDSTLKIQPAKLEDSAVYLCASSPGQTYGYTFGSGTRLTVV.

The chain carries TRBV11-2 and TRBJ2-7, with a weak D call TRBD2 (6 bases). Looked up from germline, CDR1 is SGHAT and CDR2 is FQNNGV. Trimming took off 3 bases at V and 3 bases at J, with 15 bases between the two ends. CDR3 length: 15 residues. The CDR3 sequence: CASSFGSGGNYEQYF. CDR3 nucleotide sequence: TGTGCCAGCAGCTTCGGCTCCGGGGGTAACTACGAGCAGTACTTC.

The CDR3 protein is CASQGAPQETQYF. CDR3 coding DNA: TGTGCCAGCCAGGGGGCCCCCCAAGAGACCCAGTACTTC. This sequence joins TRBV6-6 and TRBJ2-5, with 8 bases lining up with TRBD1. CDR3 size: 13 residues. V shed 8 bases and J 1 base; nucleotides not matched to a gene: 3. Looked up from germline, CDR1 is MNHNY and CDR2 is SVGAGI (reference sequence).

CDR3 loop: CASSLVATGNSPLHF. The CDR3 DNA reads TGTGCCAGCAGCTTAGTTGCGACAGGGAATTCACCCCTCCACTTT. J is TRBJ1-6 and V is TRBV7-2, with 7 positions matching TRBD1. The CDR3 is made up of 15 amino acids. V was pared by 1 base and J by 7 bases, with 4 bases of the junction left unmatched. Per germline, CDR1 SGHTA and CDR2 FQGNSA.

CDR3 protein: CASKPHRGNTGELFF. In DNA form, the CDR3 reads TGTGCCAGTAAACCCCATCGGGGGAACACCGGGGAGCTGTTTTTT. The rearrangement uses TRBV19 and TRBJ2-2, with D possibly matching TRBD2 (5 bases). Germline loops: CDR1 LNHDA, CDR2 SQIVND (reference sequence). CDR3 length equals 15 residues. V shed 7 bases and J shed 1 base, with 13 bases lying between them.

The chain employs TRBV27 and TRBJ2-7, with a possible D match to TRBD1 (6 bases). Trimming removed 5 bases from V and 3 bases from J, with 11 bases in between. This CDR3 has 13 amino acids. The germline V gene encodes CDR1 MNHEY and CDR2 SMNVEV (reference sequence). The chain's CDR3 is CASSPGAGYEQYF. CDR3 DNA sequence: TGTGCCAGCAGTCCAGGGGCGGGCTACGAGCAGTACTTC.

This chain uses TRBV7-3 with TRBJ2-2; 9 nucleotides agree with TRBD1. The CDR3 sequence is 16 residues long. V gave up 4 bases and J gave up 6 bases; unmatched junction bases: 9. CDR1 is SGHTA and CDR2 is FQGTGA in the germline V gene. This CDR3 reads CASSSKRTGVAGELFF. CDR3 nucleotides: TGTGCCAGCAGCTCAAAACGGACAGGGGTAGCCGGGGAGCTGTTTTTT.

The chain couples TRBV19 to TRBJ2-7, with 7 bases fitting TRBD1. CDR1 and CDR2 (germline): LNHDA, SQIVND (reference sequence). The junction had 14 bases not matched to a gene; V was cut back by 9 bases and J by 6 bases. CDR3 length: 14 residues. The CDR3: CASHPRTGTGEQYF. CDR3 sequence (DNA): TGTGCCAGCCACCCCCGGACAGGTACTGGCGAGCAGTACTTC.

This chain links TRBV28 with TRBJ2-7; TRBD1 aligns across 7 bases. The trim removed 4 bases at V and 2 bases at J, leaving 5 bases unmatched. This CDR3 is built from 14 residues. CDR1 and CDR2 from the germline V gene are MDHEN and SYDVKM. CDR3 sequence (DNA): TGTGCCAGCAGTTCGATCGGGACAGCCTACGAGCAGTACTTC. This translates into CASSSIGTAYEQYF.

Of note for this clone: One junction end does not reproduce the germline sequence, and a read error may be involved. This chain links TRBV7-9 with TRBJ2-3; tentative D call: TRBD1 (5 bases). CDR3 length: 18 amino acids. The germline CDR1 and CDR2 sequences are SEHNR and FQNEAQ (reference sequence). The CDR3 loop is CSSSLNPRQRQFGDTQYF. As DNA, the CDR3 is TGTTCCAGCAGCTTAAATCCGAGACAGAGGCAGTTCGGAGATACGCAGTATTTT.

The chain has TRBV15 and TRBJ1-1, with 10 bases that match TRBD1. The CDR3 length is 14 residues. CDR1 and CDR2 (germline): LNHNV, YYDKDF (reference sequence). The trim removed 5 bases at V and 12 bases at J, leaving 12 bases unmatched. The CDR3 is CATSGAHWDRGTFF. As DNA, the CDR3 is TGTGCCACCAGCGGGGCCCACTGGGACAGGGGTACTTTCTTT.